The clone carrying this T cell receptor beta chain has more than one count but fewer than ten. Antigen: not known. Via MiXCR, TCRdb re-called the reads, giving one row per CDR3 protein. The data contain hundreds of thousands of distinct CDR3 sequences, around a third of them singletons. This sample is part of a study of T cell repertoires in cytomegalovirus infection. CDR1 is SGHVS and CDR2 is FQNEAQ in the germline V gene. The CDR3 extends over 13 amino acids. Trimming removed 5 bases from V and 5 bases from J, with 11 bases in between. The chain links TRBV7-8 to TRBJ2-3; D gene unclear. The specimen comprised cultured PBMCs, sampled from culture after CMV antigen stimulation. This receptor was obtained from a human donor in good health (CMV status not recorded). Some clones in this sample may be carry-over from other donors' samples. The CDR3 DNA is TGTGCCAGCAGCGGGGTCGTGAGAGATACGCAGTATTTT. It translates to CASSGVVRDTQYF. The variable domain in full, with the rest retrieved from reference TRBV7-8 and TRBJ2-3, is GAGVSQSPRYKVAKRGQDVALRCDPISGHVSLFWYQQALGQGPEFLTYFQNEAQLDKSGLPSDRFFAERPEGSVSTLKIQRTQQEDSAVYLCASSGVVRDTQYFGPGTRLTVL.